The 17 T cell receptor beta chains given below trace back to one sample, sequenced in a study of siplizumab effects on memory and regulatory T cells. TCRdb's table, derived via immunoSEQ multiplex PCR, lists solely in-frame clones and lacks some. Of some 96,000 clones detected, more than 90% appear once; the ten largest clones hold 0.14% to 0.15%. Sample: CD4+ T cells sorted from blood. The receptor source for this set is a human donor in good health.

Only one count was recorded for this clone. The CDR3 here is CASSTAYEQYF. CDR3 DNA: TGTGCCAGCTCAACCGCCTACGAGCAGTACTTC. The rearrangement uses TRBV18 and TRBJ2-7; no clear D gene. CDR3 length: 11 amino acids. Trimming shortened V by 5 bases and J by 2 bases, and 4 bases separated the two germline ends. Germline values: CDR1 KGHSH, CDR2 LQKENI.

The V gene is TRBV18, the J gene TRBJ1-2; D gene ambiguous. Germline V gene data show CDR1 as KGHSH and CDR2 as LQKENI. The CDR3 totals 15 residues. V dropped 3 bases and J dropped 2 bases, with 13 bases sitting between them. Written as DNA, the CDR3 is TGTGCCAGCTCACCTGGGCGCGGACCGAACTATGGCTACACCTTC. Protein sequence: CASSPGRGPNYGYTF.

The chain joins TRBV21-1 to TRBJ1-6. TRBV21-1 is labeled a pseudogene. The CDR3 runs 20 residues. CDR3 residues: CASSNPRISKDRSYNSPLHF. DNA for the CDR3: TGTGCCAGCAGCAATCCTAGGATCTCAAAGGACCGCTCCTATAATTCACCCCTCCACTTT.

The chain combines TRBV7-9 with TRBJ1-1; D remains ambiguous. V was pared by 7 bases and J by 2 bases, with 11 bases between. This CDR3 spans 13 amino acids. The germline CDR1 and CDR2 sequences are SEHNR and FQNEAQ (reference sequence). The CDR3 DNA reads as TGTGCCAGCATCTTTCGAGGAAACACTGAAGCTTTCTTT. It specifies CASIFRGNTEAFF.

The J gene is TRBJ2-7, the V gene TRBV29-1; 9 bases fit TRBD1. J was trimmed by 2 bases and V by 5 bases; bases with no gene match: 10. CDR1 and CDR2 (germline): SQVTM, ANQGSEA. The CDR3 totals 15 residues. The DNA for the CDR3 is TGCAGCGTTACCACGGACAGGGGCCCCCCCTACGAGCAGTACTTC. Protein: CSVTTDRGPPYEQYF.

This sequence joins TRBV5-4 and TRBJ1-3, with a weak D call TRBD1 (5 bases). Germline lookup yields CDR1 SGHNT and CDR2 YYREEE (reference sequence). This CDR3 spans 16 amino acids. The germline V and J ends were trimmed by 4 bases and 3 bases, with 17 bases remaining between them. CDR3 amino acids: CASSRSGGAGGNTIYF. For the CDR3, the DNA is TGTGCCAGCAGCAGGAGTGGTGGGGCTGGTGGAAACACCATATATTTT. Using reference TRBV5-4 and TRBJ1-3 for the parts outside the CDR3, the full variable domain is ETGVTQSPTHLIKTRGQQVTLRCSSQSGHNTVSWYQQALGQGPQFIFQYYREEENGRGNFPPRFSGLQFPNYSSELNVNALELDDSALYLCASSRSGGAGGNTIYFGEGSWLTVV.

The chain has TRBV27 and TRBJ1-6; D possibly corresponds to TRBD1 (5 bases). V lost 2 bases, J lost 2 bases, and 13 bases lay in between. The V gene's germline CDR1 is MNHEY and CDR2 SMNVEV (reference sequence). The CDR3 is 17 residues long. This chain's CDR3 is CASSLAGKAPYNSPLHF. DNA for the CDR3: TGTGCCAGCAGTTTAGCAGGGAAGGCCCCCTATAATTCACCCCTCCACTTT.

The chain links TRBV5-1 to TRBJ1-1, with 7 bases that match TRBD1. The CDR3 has 15 residues. V trimming: 2 bases; J trimming: 1 base; junction bases outside the gene matches: 5. Germline-derived CDR1 and CDR2 are SGHRS and YFSETQ. The CDR3 DNA follows: TGCGCCAGCAGCTTCGGACAGGCGGGGAACACTGAAGCTTTCTTT. Translating gives CASSFGQAGNTEAFF.

The CDR3 nucleotides read TGTGCCAGACCAGGGACGGAACCGGGACTGGACTCCTACGAGCAGTACTTC. It specifies CARPGTEPGLDSYEQYF. The chain has TRBV19 and TRBJ2-5, with D perhaps TRBD2 (6 bases). The last part of the DNA fits TRBJ2-7 better; the J call may be wrong. This CDR3 spans 17 amino acids. The germline V gene has CDR1 LNHDA and CDR2 SQIVND (reference sequence).

In this sample, this clone turned up once. V usage is TRBV30 and J usage is TRBJ2-5; D may correspond to TRBD1 or TRBD2 (5 bases each). The V end was cut by 8 bases, the J end by 4 bases, with 14 bases between. The CDR3 length is 12 residues. The germline gives CDR1 GTSNPN, CDR2 SVGIG (reference sequence). The CDR3 loop is CARGSEGETQYF. CDR3 in DNA: TGTGCCCGGGGCAGTGAGGGAGAGACCCAGTACTTC.

The J gene is TRBJ1-2, the V gene TRBV27, with unresolved D. The CDR3 consists of 12 residues. CDR1 and CDR2 (germline): MNHEY, SMNVEV (reference sequence). V lost 5 bases to trimming and J lost 9 bases, with 13 bases between them. The CDR3 loop is CASSRTGERYTF. The CDR3 DNA is TGTGCCAGCAGTCGGACCGGCGAGCGCTACACCTTC.

A remark on this clone: Other DNA sequences in the same sample also yield this CDR3. This rearrangement joins TRBV30 to TRBJ1-5, with TRBD1 as a possible D gene (6 bases). Trimming pared 0 bases from V and 6 bases from J, leaving 9 bases between. The CDR3 totals 13 residues. The germline V gene has CDR1 GTSNPN and CDR2 SVGIG (reference sequence). The CDR3 nucleotides are TGTGCCTGGAGTGTTGAAGGGGGTCAGCCCCAGCATTTT. Translation gives CAWSVEGGQPQHF.

This clone was seen only once. The rearrangement links TRBV6-1 to TRBJ1-1; TRBD1 agrees at 8 bases. The V and J ends lost 3 bases and 2 bases, in that order; junction bases with no gene match: 5. The CDR3 contains 15 residues. Germline V gene sequence: CDR1 MNHNS, CDR2 SASEGT. The DNA of the CDR3 is TGTGCCAGCAGTGATCCTCAGGGGGCAAACACTGAAGCTTTCTTT. Amino acid sequence: CASSDPQGANTEAFF.

The chain joins TRBV19 to TRBJ2-2, with D unresolved. Germline loops: CDR1 LNHDA, CDR2 SQIVND (reference sequence). The CDR3 contains 16 residues. V lost 6 bases and J lost 5, with 19 bases in between. CDR3: CASRPPSGGWTGELFF. The DNA of the CDR3 is TGTGCCAGTAGGCCCCCGTCGGGTGGGTGGACCGGGGAGCTGTTTTTT.

The J gene is TRBJ1-1, the V gene TRBV2; D remains ambiguous. This CDR3 has 13 amino acids. V was trimmed by 7 bases and J by 2 bases, leaving 11 bases between them. Per germline, CDR1 SNHLY and CDR2 FYNNEI. CDR3 in DNA: TGTGCCAGCACCCCGGGCCCAAACACTGAAGCTTTCTTT. Its translation is CASTPGPNTEAFF.

The V call is TRBV6-6, the J call TRBJ1-1; D gene uncertain. Trimming left V 2 bases short and J 1 base short, with 8 bases between. CDR1 and CDR2 (germline): MNHNY, SVGAGI (reference sequence). The CDR3 has 14 amino acids. The CDR3 reads CASSYLQPNTEAFF. CDR3 coding DNA: TGTGCCAGCAGTTACCTACAACCGAACACTGAAGCTTTCTTT.

The chain has TRBV19 and TRBJ1-2; D is perhaps TRBD1 (6 bases). V dropped 9 bases and J dropped 2 bases, with 13 bases sitting between them. This CDR3 is 13 amino acids long. Germline lookup yields CDR1 LNHDA and CDR2 SQIVND (reference sequence). CDR3 residues: CASRQALNYGYTF. The DNA for the CDR3 is TGTGCCAGCCGACAGGCCCTGAACTATGGCTACACCTTC.